Below, 20 T cell receptor beta chains from the same sample are listed, as sequenced in a study of radiation and T cells in renal cell carcinoma. The time point here: blood 4 weeks post-SBRT, at nephrectomy. Treatment indicated: 15 Gy SBRT to primary tumor, nephrectomy 4 weeks later. Sequenced by immunoSEQ multiplex PCR; TCRdb stores in-frame clones only, minus some. The sample records more than 120,000 clones, around nine tenths being singletons. Sequencing was performed on blood, taken from a patient whose treatment included radiotherapy and nephrectomy. These receptors originate from a woman between 45 and 65 years old with renal cell carcinoma.

The genes are TRBV30 and TRBJ1-5; no definite D call. The CDR3 runs 12 residues. CDR1 GTSNPN and CDR2 SVGIG come from the germline V gene (reference sequence). The CDR3 sequence is CAVSPGPGAQHF. For the CDR3, the DNA is TGTGCGGTGTCTCCAGGCCCCGGGGCCCAGCATTTT. Full variable domain (rest looked up from reference TRBV30 and TRBJ1-5): SQTIHQWPATLVQPVGSPLSLECTVEGTSNPNLYWYRQAAGRGLQLLFYSVGIGQISSEVPQNLSASRPQDRQFILSSKKLLLSDSGFYLCAVSPGPGAQHFGDGTRLSIL.

The V call is TRBV7-9, the J call TRBJ2-7; TRBD1 matches 8 bases. The CDR3 is 14 residues long. Germline V gives CDR1 SEHNR, CDR2 FQNEAQ (reference sequence). The V and J ends lost 4 bases and 5 bases, in that order; junction bases with no gene match: 7. CDR3 amino acids: CASSSWTGWDEQYF. Here the CDR3 DNA reads TGTGCCAGCAGCTCCTGGACAGGGTGGGACGAGCAGTACTTC.

The chain joins TRBV6-1 to TRBJ2-3; D call uncertain. Trimming cost V 2 bases and J 0 bases, with 6 bases left between them. This CDR3 contains 14 residues. Germline CDR1 is MNHNS and CDR2 is SASEGT. The CDR3 loop is CASSERRSTDTQYF. The CDR3 DNA reads as TGTGCCAGCAGTGAACGGCGGAGCACAGATACGCAGTATTTT.

The V call is TRBV23-1, the J call TRBJ2-5, with D perhaps TRBD2 (5 bases). TRBV23-1 is placed among ORFs of uncertain function. CDR3 size: 14 residues. V was shortened by 4 bases and J by 0 bases, with 9 bases between the two germline ends. This chain's CDR3 is CASSRRADQETQYF. The CDR3 nucleotides read TGCGCCAGCAGTCGGAGAGCGGACCAAGAGACCCAGTACTTC.

The CDR3 region is CASSHGLAGRTDTQYF. The DNA for the CDR3 is TGTGCCAGCAGCCATGGACTAGCGGGACGAACAGATACGCAGTATTTT. The chain recombines TRBV7-2 with TRBJ2-3, with 12 bases lining up with TRBD2. The V gene end was trimmed by 5 bases and the J gene end by 3 bases; junction bases not matched to a gene: 6. Germline V gene sequence: CDR1 SGHTA, CDR2 FQGNSA. This CDR3 region has 16 residues.

The chain carries TRBV5-1 and TRBJ1-3; D perhaps matches TRBD1 (6 bases). Germline-derived CDR1 and CDR2 are SGHRS and YFSETQ. This CDR3 is 16 amino acids long. Trimming removed 4 bases from V and 1 base from J, with 15 bases in between. The CDR3 region is CASSRDSGASGNTIYF. CDR3 bases: TGCGCCAGCAGCCGAGACTCAGGGGCATCTGGAAACACCATATATTTT.

V usage is TRBV5-6 and J usage is TRBJ2-5, with 8 bases matching TRBD1. V shed 0 bases, J shed 2 bases, and the junction held 3 bases outside the gene matches. The CDR3 consists of 15 residues. Looked up from germline, CDR1 is SGHDT and CDR2 is YYEEEE. The CDR3: CASSLGQGIQETQYF. The CDR3 DNA is TGTGCCAGCAGCTTGGGACAGGGGATACAAGAGACCCAGTACTTC.

The rearrangement links TRBV2 to TRBJ1-5; 7 bases map to TRBD1. Per germline, CDR1 SNHLY and CDR2 FYNNEI. The CDR3 covers 15 residues. Trimming took 7 bases from V and 0 from J; bases not matched to a gene: 6. Here the CDR3 reads CASKFDRASNQPQHF. CDR3 in DNA: TGTGCCAGCAAGTTCGACAGGGCTAGCAATCAGCCCCAGCATTTT.

V gene TRBV7-2 combines with J gene TRBJ2-1; 10 nucleotides agree with TRBD2. Germline values: CDR1 SGHTA, CDR2 FQGNSA. This CDR3 comprises 15 residues. The V and J ends lost 5 bases and 2 bases, in that order; junction bases with no gene match: 3. The CDR3 spells CASSPSGGTYNEQFF. DNA of the CDR3: TGTGCCAGCAGCCCTAGCGGGGGAACCTACAATGAGCAGTTCTTC. Using reference TRBV7-2 and TRBJ2-1 for the parts outside the CDR3, the full variable domain is GAGVSQSPSNKVTEKGKDVELRCDPISGHTALYWYRQSLGQGLEFLIYFQGNSAPDKSGLPSDRFSAERTGGSVSTLTIQRTQQEDSAVYLCASSPSGGTYNEQFFGPGTRLTVL.

The rearrangement links TRBV5-1 to TRBJ2-7, with a weak D call TRBD2 (5 bases). V was trimmed by 3 bases and J by 0 bases, leaving 13 bases between them. CDR3 length: 15 residues. The germline gives CDR1 SGHRS, CDR2 YFSETQ. CDR3 DNA sequence: TGCGCCAGCAGCTCTTCCCCGGGGAGCTCCTACGAGCAGTACTTC. Encoded protein: CASSSSPGSSYEQYF.

V and J are TRBV10-1 and TRBJ2-7; tentative D call: TRBD2 (5 bases). Trimming shortened V by 5 bases and J by 7 bases, and 15 bases separated the two germline ends. CDR3 size: 13 residues. The germline V gene encodes CDR1 WNHNN and CDR2 SYGVQD (reference sequence). CDR3 amino acids: CASSPGLLREQYF. Here the CDR3 DNA reads TGCGCCAGCAGTCCTGGACTCCTCAGGGAGCAGTACTTC.

V and J are TRBV5-6 and TRBJ2-1, with D perhaps matching TRBD1 or TRBD2 (6 bases each). Germline V gene sequence: CDR1 SGHDT, CDR2 YYEEEE. Deletions cut 6 bases from V and 0 bases from J, with 13 bases between. The CDR3 contains 15 residues. The CDR3 reads CASNEGGSSYNEQFF. The CDR3 DNA reads TGTGCCAGCAACGAGGGGGGAAGCTCCTACAATGAGCAGTTCTTC.

This clone was found a few times. The chain uses TRBV19 and TRBJ1-5; weak D call: TRBD1 (5 bases). The V gene's germline CDR1 is LNHDA and CDR2 SQIVND (reference sequence). This CDR3 comprises 14 residues. V was shortened by 7 bases and J by 1 base, with 11 bases between the two germline ends. CDR3 nucleotide sequence: TGTGCCAGTATCGACGACAGAAGCAATCAGCCCCAGCATTTT. It yields the protein CASIDDRSNQPQHF.

This sequence joins TRBV19 and TRBJ2-5; tentatively, D is TRBD2 (6 bases). CDR3 size: 15 residues. CDR1 is LNHDA and CDR2 is SQIVND in the germline V gene (reference sequence). V lost 5 bases, J lost 5 bases, and 18 bases lay in between. The CDR3: CASSPVGLGGETQYF. DNA for the CDR3: TGTGCCAGTAGTCCAGTCGGATTAGGAGGGGAGACCCAGTACTTC.

The CDR3 spells CASSPDDRSTYEQYF. CDR3 coding DNA: TGTGCCAGCAGTCCCGACGACAGGTCAACCTACGAGCAGTACTTC. The chain uses TRBV6-5 and TRBJ2-7; D possibly corresponds to TRBD1 (6 bases). CDR3 length equals 15 residues. The V end was cut by 5 bases, the J end by 2 bases, with 16 bases between. CDR1 and CDR2 (germline): MNHEY, SVGAGI.

The chain links TRBV27 to TRBJ1-2, with D maybe TRBD1 (5 bases). Germline V lookup: CDR1 MNHEY, CDR2 SMNVEV (reference sequence). The CDR3 loop spans 17 amino acids. Deletions cut 1 base from V and 7 bases from J, with 22 bases between. Here the CDR3 reads CASSLLGGRGISPGYTF. The DNA for the CDR3 is TGTGCCAGCAGTTTATTGGGGGGTCGTGGTATTTCTCCTGGCTACACCTTC.

The V call is TRBV9, the J call TRBJ2-2, with D tentatively TRBD1 (6 bases). This CDR3 has 15 amino acids. In germline, CDR1 is SGDLS, CDR2 YYNGEE. V lost 4 bases and J lost 1, with 11 bases in between. Written as DNA, the CDR3 is TGTGCCAGCAGCCACTTGACAGGGAACACCGGGGAGCTGTTTTTT. Encoded protein: CASSHLTGNTGELFF.

J is TRBJ2-7 and V is TRBV5-4; the D gene is possibly TRBD1 (6 bases). In germline, CDR1 is SGHNT, CDR2 YYREEE (reference sequence). Trimming took 0 bases from V and 2 from J, leaving 12 bases between them. The CDR3 is 15 amino acids. This chain's CDR3 is CASSLDWTATYEQYF. The CDR3 bases are TGTGCCAGCAGCTTGGATTGGACAGCGACCTACGAGCAGTACTTC.

The J gene is TRBJ2-7, the V gene TRBV29-1; no firm D call. V was trimmed by 4 bases and J by 2 bases, leaving 9 bases between them. CDR3 size: 12 residues. CDR1 SQVTM and CDR2 ANQGSEA come from the germline V gene. The chain's CDR3 is CSVGSVAYEQYF. Here the CDR3 DNA reads TGCAGCGTTGGGTCTGTAGCCTACGAGCAGTACTTC.

V and J are TRBV9 and TRBJ1-3; D uncertain. V was cut by 5 bases and J by 0 bases, with 9 bases left in between. The CDR3 spans 14 residues. CDR1 is SGDLS and CDR2 is YYNGEE in the germline V gene. Here the CDR3 DNA reads TGTGCCAGCAGTCCACAGTCCTCTGGAAACACCATATATTTT. This codes for CASSPQSSGNTIYF.